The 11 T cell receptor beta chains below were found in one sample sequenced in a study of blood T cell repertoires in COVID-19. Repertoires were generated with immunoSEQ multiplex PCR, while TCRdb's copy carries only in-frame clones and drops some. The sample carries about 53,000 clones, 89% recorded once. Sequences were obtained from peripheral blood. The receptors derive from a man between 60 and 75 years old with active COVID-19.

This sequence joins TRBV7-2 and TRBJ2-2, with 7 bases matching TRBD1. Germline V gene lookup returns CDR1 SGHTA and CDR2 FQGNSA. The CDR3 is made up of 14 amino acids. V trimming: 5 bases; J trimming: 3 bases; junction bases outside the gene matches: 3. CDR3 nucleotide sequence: TGTGCCAGCAGCCAGGGACAGTACACCGGGGAGCTGTTTTTT. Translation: CASSQGQYTGELFF.

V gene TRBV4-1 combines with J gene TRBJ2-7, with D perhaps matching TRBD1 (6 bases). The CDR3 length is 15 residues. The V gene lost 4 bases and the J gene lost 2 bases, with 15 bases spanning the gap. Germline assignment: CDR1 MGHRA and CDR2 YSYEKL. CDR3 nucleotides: TGCGCCAGCAGCCGAGAGCAGGGGATTGCCTACGAGCAGTACTTC. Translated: CASSREQGIAYEQYF.

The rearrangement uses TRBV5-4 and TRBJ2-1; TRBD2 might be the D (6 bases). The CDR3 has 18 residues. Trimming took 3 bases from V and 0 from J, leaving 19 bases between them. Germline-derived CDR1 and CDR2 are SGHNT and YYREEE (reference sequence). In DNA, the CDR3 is TGTGCCAGCAGCTCGGGTGTGGGGGGTCTGAGCTCCTACAATGAGCAGTTCTTC. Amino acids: CASSSGVGGLSSYNEQFF.

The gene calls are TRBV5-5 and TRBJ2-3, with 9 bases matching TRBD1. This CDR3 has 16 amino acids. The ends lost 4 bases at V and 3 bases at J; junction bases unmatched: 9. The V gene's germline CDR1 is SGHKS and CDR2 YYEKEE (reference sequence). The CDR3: CASSRGPGQGTDTQYF. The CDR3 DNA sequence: TGTGCCAGCAGCCGAGGGCCGGGACAGGGAACAGATACGCAGTATTTT.

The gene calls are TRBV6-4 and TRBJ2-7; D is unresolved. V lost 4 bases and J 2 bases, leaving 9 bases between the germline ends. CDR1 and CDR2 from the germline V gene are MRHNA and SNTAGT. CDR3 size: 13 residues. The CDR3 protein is CASSVVPAYEQYF. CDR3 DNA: TGTGCCAGCAGTGTCGTCCCTGCCTACGAGCAGTACTTC.

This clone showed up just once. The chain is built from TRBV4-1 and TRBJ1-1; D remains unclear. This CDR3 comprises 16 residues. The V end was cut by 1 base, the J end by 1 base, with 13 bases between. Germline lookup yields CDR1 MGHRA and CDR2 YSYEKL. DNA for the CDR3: TGCGCCAGCAGCCAAGGGGCACGGTTGGGGAACACTGAAGCTTTCTTT. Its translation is CASSQGARLGNTEAFF.

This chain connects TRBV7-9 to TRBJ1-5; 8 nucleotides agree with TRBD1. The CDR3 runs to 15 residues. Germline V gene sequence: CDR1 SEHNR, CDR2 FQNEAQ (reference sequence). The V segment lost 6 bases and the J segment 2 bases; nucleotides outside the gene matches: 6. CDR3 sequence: CASSSTGGRNQPQHF. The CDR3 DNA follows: TGTGCCAGCAGTTCCACAGGGGGACGCAATCAGCCCCAGCATTTT.

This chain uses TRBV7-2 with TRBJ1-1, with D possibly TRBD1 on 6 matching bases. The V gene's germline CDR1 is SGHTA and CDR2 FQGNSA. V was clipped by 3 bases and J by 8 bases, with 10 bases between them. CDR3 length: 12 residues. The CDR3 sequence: CASSFRGGEAFF. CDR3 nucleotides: TGTGCCAGCAGCTTTAGGGGGGGGGAAGCTTTCTTT.

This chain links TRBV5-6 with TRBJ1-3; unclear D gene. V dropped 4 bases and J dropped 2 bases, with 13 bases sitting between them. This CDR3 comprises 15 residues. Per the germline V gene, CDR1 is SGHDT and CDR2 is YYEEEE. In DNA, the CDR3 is TGTGCCAGCAGCACGCGGGCAGTAACTGGAAACACCATATATTTT. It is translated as CASSTRAVTGNTIYF. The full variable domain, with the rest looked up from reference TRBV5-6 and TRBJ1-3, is DAGVTQSPTHLIKTRGQQVTLRCSPKSGHDTVSWYQQALGQGPQFIFQYYEEEERQRGNFPDRFSGHQFPNYSSELNVNALLLGDSALYLCASSTRAVTGNTIYFGEGSWLTVV.

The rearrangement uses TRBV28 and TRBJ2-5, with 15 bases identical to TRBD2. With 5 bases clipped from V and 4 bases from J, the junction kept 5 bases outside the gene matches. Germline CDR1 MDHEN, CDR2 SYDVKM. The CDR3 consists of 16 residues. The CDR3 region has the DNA TGTGCCAGCAGTCCAGGACTAGCGGGAGGGAGAGAGACCCAGTACTTC. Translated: CASSPGLAGGRETQYF.

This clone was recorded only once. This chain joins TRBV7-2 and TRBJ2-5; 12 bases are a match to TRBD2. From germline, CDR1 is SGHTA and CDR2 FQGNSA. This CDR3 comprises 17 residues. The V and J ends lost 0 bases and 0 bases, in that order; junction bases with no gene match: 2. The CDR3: CASSLALAGGYQETQYF. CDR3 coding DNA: TGTGCCAGCAGCTTAGCCCTAGCGGGAGGGTACCAAGAGACCCAGTACTTC.